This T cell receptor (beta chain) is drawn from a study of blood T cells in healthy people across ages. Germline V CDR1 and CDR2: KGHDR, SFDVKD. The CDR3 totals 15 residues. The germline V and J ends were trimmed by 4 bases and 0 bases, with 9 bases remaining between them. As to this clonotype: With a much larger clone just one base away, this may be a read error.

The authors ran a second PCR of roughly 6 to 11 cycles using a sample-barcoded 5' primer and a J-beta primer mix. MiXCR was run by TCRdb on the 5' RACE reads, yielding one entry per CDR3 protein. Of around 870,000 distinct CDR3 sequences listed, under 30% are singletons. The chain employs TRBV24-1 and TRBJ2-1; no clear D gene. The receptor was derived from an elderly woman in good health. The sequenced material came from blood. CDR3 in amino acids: CATSELYLSYNEQFF. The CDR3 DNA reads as TGTGCCACCAGTGAGTTGTACCTCTCCTACAATGAGCAGTTCTTC.